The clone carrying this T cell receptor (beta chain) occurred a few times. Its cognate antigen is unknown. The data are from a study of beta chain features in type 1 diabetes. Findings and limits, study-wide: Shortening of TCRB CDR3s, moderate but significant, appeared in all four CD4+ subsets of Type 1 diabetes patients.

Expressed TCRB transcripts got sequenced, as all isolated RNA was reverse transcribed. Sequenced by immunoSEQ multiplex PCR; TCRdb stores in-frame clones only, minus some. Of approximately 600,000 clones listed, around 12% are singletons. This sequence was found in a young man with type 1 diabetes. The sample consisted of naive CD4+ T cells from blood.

Here the CDR3 reads CASSHQKTGLSSYEQYF. In nucleotides, the CDR3 is TGTGCCAGCAGCCACCAGAAGACAGGATTAAGCTCCTACGAGCAGTACTTC. The chain is built from TRBV13 and TRBJ2-7, with D possibly matching TRBD1 (6 bases). Germline V lookup: CDR1 PRHDT, CDR2 FYEKMQ (reference sequence). CDR3 length: 17 residues. The germline V and J ends were trimmed by 5 bases and 0 bases, with 20 bases remaining between them.